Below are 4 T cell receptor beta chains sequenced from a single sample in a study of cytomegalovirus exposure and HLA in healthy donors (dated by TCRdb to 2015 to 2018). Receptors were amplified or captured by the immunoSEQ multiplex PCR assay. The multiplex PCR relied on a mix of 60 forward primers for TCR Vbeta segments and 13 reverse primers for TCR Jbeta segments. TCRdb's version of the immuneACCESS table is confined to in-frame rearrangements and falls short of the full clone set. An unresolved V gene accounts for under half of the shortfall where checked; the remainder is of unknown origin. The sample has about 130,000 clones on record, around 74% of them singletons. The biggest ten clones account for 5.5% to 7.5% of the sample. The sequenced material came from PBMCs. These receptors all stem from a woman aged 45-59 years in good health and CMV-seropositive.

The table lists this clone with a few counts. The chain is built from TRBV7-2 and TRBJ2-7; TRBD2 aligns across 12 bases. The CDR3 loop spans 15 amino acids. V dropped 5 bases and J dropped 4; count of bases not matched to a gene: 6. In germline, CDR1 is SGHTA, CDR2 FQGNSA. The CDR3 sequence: CASSPTSGGTYEQYF. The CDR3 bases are TGTGCCAGCAGCCCCACTAGCGGGGGGACTTACGAGCAGTACTTC.

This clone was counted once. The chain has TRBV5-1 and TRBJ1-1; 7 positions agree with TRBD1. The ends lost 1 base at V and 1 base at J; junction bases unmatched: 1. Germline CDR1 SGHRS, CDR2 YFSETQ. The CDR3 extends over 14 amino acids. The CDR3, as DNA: TGCGCCAGCAGCTTGAGGACAGGGAACACTGAAGCTTTCTTT. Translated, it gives CASSLRTGNTEAFF. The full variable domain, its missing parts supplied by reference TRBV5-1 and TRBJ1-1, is KAGVTQTPRYLIKTRGQQVTLSCSPISGHRSVSWYQQTPGQGLQFLFEYFSETQRNKGNFPGRFSGRQFSNSRSEMNVSTLELGDSALYLCASSLRTGNTEAFFGQGTRLTVV.

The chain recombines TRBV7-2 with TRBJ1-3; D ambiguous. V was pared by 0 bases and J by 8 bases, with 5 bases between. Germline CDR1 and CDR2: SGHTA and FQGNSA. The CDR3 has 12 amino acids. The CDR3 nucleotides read TGTGCCAGCAGCTTAGCCGGTGACACCATATATTTT. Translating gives CASSLAGDTIYF.

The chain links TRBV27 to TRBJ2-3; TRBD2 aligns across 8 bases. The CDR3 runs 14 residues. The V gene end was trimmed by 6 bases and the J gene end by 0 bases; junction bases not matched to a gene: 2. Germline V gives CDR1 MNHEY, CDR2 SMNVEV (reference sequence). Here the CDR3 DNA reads TGTGCCAGCAGCTTAGCGGGGAGCACAGATACGCAGTATTTT. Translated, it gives CASSLAGSTDTQYF.